The clone carrying this T cell receptor (beta chain) was seen more than once but under ten times. This specimen comes from a study of blood T cell repertoires in COVID-19. Only in-frame clones appear in the TCRdb table, and some are missing; sequencing was by immunoSEQ multiplex PCR. The profile shows about 190,000 clones, about 85% of them singletons. The receptor was derived from a woman in her forties in a cohort exposed to, infected with or recovered from COVID-19 (not recorded which). The sequenced sample consisted of PBMCs or T cells enriched from blood (not recorded which).

The CDR3 here is CASTSDRRRELFF. The CDR3 bases are TGTGCCAGCACCTCGGACAGGCGCAGGGAGCTGTTTTTT. The genes are TRBV7-2 and TRBJ2-2; 7 bases match TRBD1. Germline-derived CDR1 and CDR2 are SGHTA and FQGNSA. J was trimmed by 9 bases and V by 7 bases; bases with no gene match: 8. The CDR3 contains 13 residues.